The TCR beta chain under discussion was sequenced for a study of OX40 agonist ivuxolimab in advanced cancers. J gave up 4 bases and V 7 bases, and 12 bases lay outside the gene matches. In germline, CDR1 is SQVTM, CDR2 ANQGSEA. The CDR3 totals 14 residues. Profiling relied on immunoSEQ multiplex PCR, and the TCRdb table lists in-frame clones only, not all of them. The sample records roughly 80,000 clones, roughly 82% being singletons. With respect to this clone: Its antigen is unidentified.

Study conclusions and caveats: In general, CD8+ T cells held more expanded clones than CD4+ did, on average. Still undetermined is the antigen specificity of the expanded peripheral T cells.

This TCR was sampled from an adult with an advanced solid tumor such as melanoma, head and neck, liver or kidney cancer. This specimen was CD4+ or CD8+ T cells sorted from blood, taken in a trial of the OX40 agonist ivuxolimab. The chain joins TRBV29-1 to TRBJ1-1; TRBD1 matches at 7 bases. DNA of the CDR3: TGCAGCGCCCGCGGGACAGCCTTGGGCACTGAAGCTTTCTTT. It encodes CSARGTALGTEAFF.